This TCR beta chain was captured by sequencing in a study of blood T cell repertoires in COVID-19. The wider study: Material from acute and convalescent COVID-19 was sourced from the United States, Italy and Spain. In each case, the material was cDNA or gDNA derived from T cells, B-cell-depleted T cells, or PBMCs.

How the authors handled the data: Amplification of reference gene primers provided the estimated nucleated cell counts. Libraries were prepared by immunoSEQ multiplex PCR; TCRdb keeps only in-frame clonotypes and omits some of them. The DNA was the basis for D and trimming; V, J and clone size are from that table. This table has about 56,000 clones, about four fifths appearing once. Germline CDR1 and CDR2: SNHLY and FYNNEI. The CDR3 has 14 amino acids. V lost 5 bases and J lost 9; bases outside the gene matches: 10. Enrollment of patients from Seattle took place during active infection, with longitudinal follow-up.

The sequence derives from a man aged 55 to 70 with COVID-19, enrolled during active disease. V is TRBV2 and J is TRBJ2-1, with 7 bases identical to TRBD2. Specimen: peripheral blood. In nucleotides, the CDR3 is TGTGCCAGCAGTACCGGGACTACCATAAGTGAGCAGTTCTTC. Protein: CASSTGTTISEQFF.